The sequence of this T cell receptor beta chain was determined in a study of control samples from healthy donors and cancer patients. The protocol was immunoSEQ multiplex PCR, while the TCRdb copy is restricted to in-frame clones and leaves out a portion. The sample shows some 150,000 clones, about 93% of them seen only once. Per the germline V gene, CDR1 is SGHTA and CDR2 is FQGNSA. The length of the CDR3 is 14 residues. The V end was cut by 2 bases, the J end by 2 bases, with 10 bases between. The chain carries TRBV7-2 and TRBJ2-7; TRBD2 might be the D (6 bases). The origin of this receptor is a man between 60 and 75 years old with colorectal cancer. Sequencing was performed on PBMCs. As DNA, the CDR3 is TGTGCCAGCAGCTTAAACACGGGGGCCTACGAGCAGTACTTC. The encoded protein is CASSLNTGAYEQYF.